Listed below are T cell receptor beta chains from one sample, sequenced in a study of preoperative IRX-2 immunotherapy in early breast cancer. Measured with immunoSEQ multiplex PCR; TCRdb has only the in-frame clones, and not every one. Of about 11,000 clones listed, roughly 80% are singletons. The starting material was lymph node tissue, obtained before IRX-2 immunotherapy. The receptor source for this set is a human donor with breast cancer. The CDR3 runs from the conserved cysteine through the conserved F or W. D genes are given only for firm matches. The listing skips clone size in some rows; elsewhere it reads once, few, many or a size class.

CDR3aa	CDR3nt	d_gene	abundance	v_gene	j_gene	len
CASSTGLGETEAFF	TGTGCCAGTAGTACCGGACTAGGGGAGACTGAAGCTTTCTTT	-	few	TRBV19	TRBJ1-1	14
CASSYSWTGNTEAFF	TGTGCCAGCAGTTACTCCTGGACAGGGAACACTGAAGCTTTCTTT	TRBD1	-	TRBV6-8	TRBJ1-1	15
CASSVNRVGELFF	TGTGCCAGTAGTGTAAACAGGGTCGGGGAGCTGTTTTTT	-	-	TRBV19	TRBJ2-2	13
CASSPTVLAGGYEQYF	TGTGCCAGCAGTCCCACAGTTCTAGCGGGGGGCTACGAGCAGTACTTC	TRBD2	-	TRBV28	TRBJ2-7	16
CASTLGRGYTEAFF	TGTGCCAGCACCCTCGGGAGGGGATACACTGAAGCTTTCTTT	-	once	TRBV6-8	TRBJ1-1	14
CASSSLRQATNEKLFF	TGTGCCAGCTCATCCCTCCGACAGGCAACTAATGAAAAACTGTTTTTT	-	-	TRBV18	TRBJ1-4	16
CASRREVTGELFF	TGTGCCAGCAGGCGGGAGGTCACCGGGGAGCTGTTTTTT	TRBD2	-	TRBV7-8	TRBJ2-2	13
CATSRDSGRETQYF	TGTGCCACCAGCAGGGATAGCGGGAGAGAGACCCAGTACTTC	TRBD2	-	TRBV15	TRBJ2-5	14
CASSLVPGLLYEQYF	TGCGCCAGCAGCTTGGTTCCGGGACTCCTCTACGAGCAGTACTTC	-	once	TRBV5-1	TRBJ2-7	15
CASSYREGQETQYF	TGTGCCAGCAGTTACAGGGAAGGCCAAGAGACCCAGTACTTC	-	few	TRBV6-8	TRBJ2-5	14
CASSRSGGISEQYF	TGTGCCAGTAGTAGAAGCGGGGGCATTAGCGAGCAGTACTTC	TRBD2	-	TRBV19	TRBJ2-7	14
CASTNANYGYTF	TGTGCCAGCACCAACGCCAACTATGGCTACACCTTC	-	-	TRBV6-8	TRBJ1-2	12
CASSSIMLKQGRNYGYTF	TGTGCCAGCAGTTCCATCATGCTTAAACAGGGAAGGAACTATGGCTACACCTTC	-	-	TRBV6-8	TRBJ1-2	18
CASTLPRGSYEQYF	TGTGCCAGCACCCTACCCAGGGGGTCCTACGAGCAGTACTTC	TRBD1	-	TRBV7-1	TRBJ2-7	14
CASSLAGLTYTQYF	TGTGCCAGCAGCTTGGCGGGCCTAACGTATACGCAGTATTTT	-	few	TRBV11-3	TRBJ2-3	14
CASKSRGLNQPQHF	TGTGCCAGCAAAAGTAGGGGTCTCAATCAGCCCCAGCATTTT	-	-	TRBV6-8	TRBJ1-5	14
CSVEDWLQGAGELFF	TGCAGCGTTGAAGATTGGCTTCAGGGGGCCGGGGAGCTGTTTTTT	TRBD1	-	TRBV29-1	TRBJ2-2	15
CASSARTAPTVNEQFF	TGTGCCAGCAGCGCAAGGACAGCACCAACGGTCAATGAGCAGTTCTTC	-	-	TRBV7-6	TRBJ2-1	16
CSVAMIIGADTQYF	TGCAGCGTAGCCATGATCATTGGAGCAGATACGCAGTATTTT	-	-	TRBV29-1	TRBJ2-3	14